Below, one TCR beta chain is given with its context. Its antigen is as yet unknown. The entry originates in a study of OX40 agonist ivuxolimab in advanced cancers. Study-wide context: Participants, roughly 81% male, averaged approximately 60 years of age, ranging from about 23 to 90. Study results and caveats: CD4+ T cells averaged fewer expanded clones than CD8+ T cells. CD4+ and CD8+ blood T cells expanded clonally by week 6 at 0.1 to 3.0 mg/kg.

This CDR3 has 14 residues. Germline V gene lookup returns CDR1 KGHSH and CDR2 LQKENI. Deletions cut 2 bases from V and 4 bases from J, with 12 bases between. This table comes from immunoSEQ multiplex PCR, and its TCRdb copy is limited to in-frame clones, with some not included. This table holds roughly 100,000 clones, roughly 80% found once. This chain joins TRBV18 and TRBJ2-7; tentative D call: TRBD1 (6 bases). Sequencing used CD4+ or CD8+ T cells sorted from blood, obtained in a trial of the OX40 agonist ivuxolimab. The TCR was taken from an adult with an advanced solid tumor such as melanoma, head and neck, liver or kidney cancer. The CDR3 nucleotides read TGTGCCAGCTCACCAGGGGGCATTGGGTACGAGCAGTACTTC. Translated: CASSPGGIGYEQYF.